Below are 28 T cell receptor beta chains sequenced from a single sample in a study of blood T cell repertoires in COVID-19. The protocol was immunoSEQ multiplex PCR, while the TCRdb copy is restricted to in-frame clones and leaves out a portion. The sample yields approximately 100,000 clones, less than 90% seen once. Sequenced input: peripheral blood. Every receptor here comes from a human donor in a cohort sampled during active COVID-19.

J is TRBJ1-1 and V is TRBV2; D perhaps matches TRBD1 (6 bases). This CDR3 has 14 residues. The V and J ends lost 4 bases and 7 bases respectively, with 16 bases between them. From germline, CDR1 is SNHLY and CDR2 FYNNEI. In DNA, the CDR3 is TGTGCCAGCAGTGTGGCAGGGGTCCATAGTGAAGCTTTCTTT. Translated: CASSVAGVHSEAFF.

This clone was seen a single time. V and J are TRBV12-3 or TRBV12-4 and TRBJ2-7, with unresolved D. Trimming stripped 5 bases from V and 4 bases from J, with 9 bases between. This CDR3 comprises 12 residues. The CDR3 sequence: CASSPRRYEQYF. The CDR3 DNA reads TGTGCCAGCAGTCCGAGAAGATACGAGCAGTACTTC.

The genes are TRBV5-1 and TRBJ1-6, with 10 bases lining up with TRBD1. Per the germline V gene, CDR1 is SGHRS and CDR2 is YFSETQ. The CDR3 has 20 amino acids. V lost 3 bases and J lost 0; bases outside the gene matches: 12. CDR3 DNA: TGCGCCAGCAGCTCCGGACCACGGGGACAGGGGAGCTCCTATAATTCACCCCTCCACTTT. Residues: CASSSGPRGQGSSYNSPLHF.

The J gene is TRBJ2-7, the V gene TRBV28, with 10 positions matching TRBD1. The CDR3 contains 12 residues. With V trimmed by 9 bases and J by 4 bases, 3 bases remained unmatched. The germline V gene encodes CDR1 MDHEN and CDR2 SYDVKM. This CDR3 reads CASEGQGYEQYF. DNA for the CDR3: TGTGCCAGTGAGGGACAGGGGTACGAGCAGTACTTC. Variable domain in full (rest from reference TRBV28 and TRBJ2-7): DVKVTQSSRYLVKRTGEKVFLECVQDMDHENMFWYRQDPGLGLRLIYFSYDVKMKEKGDIPEGYSVSREKKERFSLILESASTNQTSMYLCASEGQGYEQYFGPGTRLTVT.

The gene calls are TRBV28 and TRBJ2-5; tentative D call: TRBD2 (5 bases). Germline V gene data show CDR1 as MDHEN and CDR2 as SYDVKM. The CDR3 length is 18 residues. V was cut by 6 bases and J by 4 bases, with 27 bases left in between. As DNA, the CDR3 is TGTGCCAGCAGCCGCTCCCCCTCGGACTTTTCTTCCTCAGAGACCCAGTACTTC. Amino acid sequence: CASSRSPSDFSSSETQYF.

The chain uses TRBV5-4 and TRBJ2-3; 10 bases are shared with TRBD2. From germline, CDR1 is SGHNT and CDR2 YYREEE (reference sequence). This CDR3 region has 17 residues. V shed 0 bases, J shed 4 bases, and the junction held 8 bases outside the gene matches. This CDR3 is CASSLAGVAGGADTQYF. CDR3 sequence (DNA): TGTGCCAGCAGCTTGGCCGGGGTAGCGGGGGGAGCAGATACGCAGTATTTT.

The CDR3 region is CASSRGFGQYF. CDR3 nucleotide sequence: TGTGCCAGCAGTAGGGGGTTTGGTCAGTACTTC. The chain has TRBV5-8 and TRBJ2-4; TRBD1 might be the D (6 bases). The CDR3 has 11 amino acids. The V end was cut by 5 bases, the J end by 12 bases, with 12 bases between. Germline CDR1 SGHTS, CDR2 YDEGEE.

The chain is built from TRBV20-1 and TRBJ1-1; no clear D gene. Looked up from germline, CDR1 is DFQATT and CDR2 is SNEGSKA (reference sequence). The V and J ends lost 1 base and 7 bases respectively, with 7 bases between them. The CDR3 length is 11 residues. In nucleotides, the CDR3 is TGCAGTGCTAGAGCACTCTTTGAAGCTTTCTTT. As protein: CSARALFEAFF.

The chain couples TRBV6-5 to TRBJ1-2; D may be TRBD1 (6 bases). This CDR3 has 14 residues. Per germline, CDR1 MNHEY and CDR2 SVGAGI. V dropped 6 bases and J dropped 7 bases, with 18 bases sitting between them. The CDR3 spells CASRPITGTGGYTF. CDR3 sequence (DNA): TGTGCCAGCAGACCGATTACAGGGACGGGTGGCTACACCTTC.

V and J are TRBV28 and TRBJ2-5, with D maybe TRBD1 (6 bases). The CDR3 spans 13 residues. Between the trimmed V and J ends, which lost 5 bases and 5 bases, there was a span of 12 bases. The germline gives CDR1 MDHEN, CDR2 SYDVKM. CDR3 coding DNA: TGTGCCAGCAGTCCAACAGGGTGGGAGACCCAGTACTTC. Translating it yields CASSPTGWETQYF.

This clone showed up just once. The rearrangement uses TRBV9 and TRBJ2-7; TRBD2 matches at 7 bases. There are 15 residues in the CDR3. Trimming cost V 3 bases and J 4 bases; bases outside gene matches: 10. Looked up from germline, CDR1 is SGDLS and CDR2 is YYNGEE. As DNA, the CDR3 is TGTGCCAGCAGCGAAGATCTAGCGGAACCATACGAGCAGTACTTC. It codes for CASSEDLAEPYEQYF.

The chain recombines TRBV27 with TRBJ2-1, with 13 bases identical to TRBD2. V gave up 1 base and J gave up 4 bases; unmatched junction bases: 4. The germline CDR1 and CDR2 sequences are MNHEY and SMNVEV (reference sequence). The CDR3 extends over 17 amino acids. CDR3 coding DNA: TGTGCCAGCAGTTTATTAACTAGCGGGGGGGCTTACAATGAGCAGTTCTTC. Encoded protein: CASSLLTSGGAYNEQFF.

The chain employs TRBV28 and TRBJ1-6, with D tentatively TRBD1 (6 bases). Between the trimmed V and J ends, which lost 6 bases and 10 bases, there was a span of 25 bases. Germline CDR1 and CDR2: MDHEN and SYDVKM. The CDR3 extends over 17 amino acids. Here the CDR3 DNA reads TGTGCCAGCAGCCCCATTGTCGGATCAGGGGTTGGCTCACCCCTCCACTTT. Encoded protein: CASSPIVGSGVGSPLHF.

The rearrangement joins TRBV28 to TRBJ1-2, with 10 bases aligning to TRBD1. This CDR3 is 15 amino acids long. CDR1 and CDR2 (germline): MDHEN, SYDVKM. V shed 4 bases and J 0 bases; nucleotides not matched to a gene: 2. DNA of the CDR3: TGTGCCAGCAGTTCCGGGACAGGGGCTAACTATGGCTACACCTTC. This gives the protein CASSSGTGANYGYTF.

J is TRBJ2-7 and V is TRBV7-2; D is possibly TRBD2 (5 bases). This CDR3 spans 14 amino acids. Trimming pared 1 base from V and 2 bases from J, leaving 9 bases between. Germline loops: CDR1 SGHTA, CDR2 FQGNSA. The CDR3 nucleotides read TGTGCCAGCAGCTTAGTATCGGGGACCTACGAGCAGTACTTC. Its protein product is CASSLVSGTYEQYF.

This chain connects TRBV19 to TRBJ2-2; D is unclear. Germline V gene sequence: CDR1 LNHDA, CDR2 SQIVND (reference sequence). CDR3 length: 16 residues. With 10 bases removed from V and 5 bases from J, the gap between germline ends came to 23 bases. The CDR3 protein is CATDSRTPKITGELFF. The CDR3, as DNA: TGTGCCACCGACTCGAGAACCCCGAAGATAACCGGGGAGCTGTTTTTT.

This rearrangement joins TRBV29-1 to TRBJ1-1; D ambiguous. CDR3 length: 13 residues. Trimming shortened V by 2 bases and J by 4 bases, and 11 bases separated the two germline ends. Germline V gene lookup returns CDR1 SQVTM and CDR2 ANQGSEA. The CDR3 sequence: CSVEPSVSTEAFF. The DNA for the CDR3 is TGCAGCGTTGAACCGTCAGTCTCCACTGAAGCTTTCTTT.

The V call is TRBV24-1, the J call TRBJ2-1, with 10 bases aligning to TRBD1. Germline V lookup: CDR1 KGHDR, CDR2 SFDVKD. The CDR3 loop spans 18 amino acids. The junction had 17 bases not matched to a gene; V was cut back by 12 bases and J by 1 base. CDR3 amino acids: CAAAPRPGQGNSYNEQFF. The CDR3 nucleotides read TGTGCCGCCGCCCCGCGCCCGGGACAGGGGAATTCCTACAATGAGCAGTTCTTC.

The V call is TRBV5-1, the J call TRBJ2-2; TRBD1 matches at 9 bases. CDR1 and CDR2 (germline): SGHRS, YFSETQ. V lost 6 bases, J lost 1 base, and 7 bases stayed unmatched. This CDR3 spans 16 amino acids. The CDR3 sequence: CASNPAGQGNTGELFF. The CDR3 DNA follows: TGCGCCAGCAATCCTGCGGGACAGGGGAACACCGGGGAGCTGTTTTTT.

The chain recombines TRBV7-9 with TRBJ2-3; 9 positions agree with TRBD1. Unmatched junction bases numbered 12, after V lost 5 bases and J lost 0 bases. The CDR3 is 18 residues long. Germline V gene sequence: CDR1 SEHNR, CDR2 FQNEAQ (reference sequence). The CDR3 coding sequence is TGTGCCAGCAGCGCACCCGGGACAGGGAACCCTAGCACAGATACGCAGTATTTT. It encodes CASSAPGTGNPSTDTQYF. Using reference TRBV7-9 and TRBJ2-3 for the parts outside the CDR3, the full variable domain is DTGVSQNPRHKITKRGQNVTFRCDPISEHNRLYWYRQTLGQGPEFLTYFQNEAQLEKSRLLSDRFSAERPKGSFSTLEIQRTEQGDSAMYLCASSAPGTGNPSTDTQYFGPGTRLTVL.

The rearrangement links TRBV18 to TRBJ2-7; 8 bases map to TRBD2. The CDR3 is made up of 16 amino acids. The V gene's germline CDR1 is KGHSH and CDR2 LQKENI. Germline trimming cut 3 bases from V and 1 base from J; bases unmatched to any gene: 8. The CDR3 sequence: CASSPLSGSISYEQYF. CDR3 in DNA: TGTGCCAGCTCACCTCTGAGCGGGAGTATTTCCTACGAGCAGTACTTC.

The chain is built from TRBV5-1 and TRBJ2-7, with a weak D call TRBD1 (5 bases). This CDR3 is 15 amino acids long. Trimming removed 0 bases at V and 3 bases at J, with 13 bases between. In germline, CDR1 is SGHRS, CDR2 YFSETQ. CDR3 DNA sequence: TGCGCCAGCAGCTTGGAGCCAGGGATTTACTACGAGCAGTACTTC. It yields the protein CASSLEPGIYYEQYF.

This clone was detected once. DNA for the CDR3: TGTGCCAGCAGTTCAGGGGATGGACTAGCGGACACAGATACGCAGTATTTT. As protein: CASSSGDGLADTDTQYF. The genes are TRBV28 and TRBJ2-3, with 10 nucleotides matching TRBD2. Germline CDR1 reads MDHEN; CDR2 reads SYDVKM. V shed 4 bases, J shed 2 bases, and the junction held 9 bases outside the gene matches. This CDR3 is 17 amino acids long. The full variable domain, rest sourced from reference TRBV28 and TRBJ2-3, is DVKVTQSSRYLVKRTGEKVFLECVQDMDHENMFWYRQDPGLGLRLIYFSYDVKMKEKGDIPEGYSVSREKKERFSLILESASTNQTSMYLCASSSGDGLADTDTQYFGPGTRLTVL.

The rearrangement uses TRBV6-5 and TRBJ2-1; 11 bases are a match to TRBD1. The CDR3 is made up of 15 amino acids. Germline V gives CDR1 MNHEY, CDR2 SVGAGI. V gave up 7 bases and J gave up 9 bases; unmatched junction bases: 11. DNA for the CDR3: TGTGCCAGCACTGGAACGGGACAGGGGGACCCTGAGCAGTTCTTC. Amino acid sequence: CASTGTGQGDPEQFF.

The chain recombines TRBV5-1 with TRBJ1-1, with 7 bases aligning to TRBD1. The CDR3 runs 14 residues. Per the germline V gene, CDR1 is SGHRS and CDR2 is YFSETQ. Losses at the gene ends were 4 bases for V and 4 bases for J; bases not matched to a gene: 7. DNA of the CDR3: TGCGCCAGCAGCCCACAGGGGTCAGGCACTGAAGCTTTCTTT. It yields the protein CASSPQGSGTEAFF.

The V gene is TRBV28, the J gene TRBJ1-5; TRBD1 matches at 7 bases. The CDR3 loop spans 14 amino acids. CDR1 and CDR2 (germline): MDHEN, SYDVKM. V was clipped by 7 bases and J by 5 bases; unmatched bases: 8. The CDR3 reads CASTPTGAHQPQHF. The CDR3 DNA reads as TGTGCCAGCACTCCAACAGGGGCCCATCAGCCCCAGCATTTT. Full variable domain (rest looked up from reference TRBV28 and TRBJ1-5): DVKVTQSSRYLVKRTGEKVFLECVQDMDHENMFWYRQDPGLGLRLIYFSYDVKMKEKGDIPEGYSVSREKKERFSLILESASTNQTSMYLCASTPTGAHQPQHFGDGTRLSIL.

CDR3 residues: CASSEGVTRTIVDEQFF. The CDR3 nucleotides are TGTGCCAGCAGTGAAGGGGTCACTAGGACGATAGTTGATGAGCAGTTCTTC. This chain connects TRBV6-1 to TRBJ2-1; a possible D gene is TRBD2 (5 bases). The CDR3 totals 17 residues. V dropped 1 base and J dropped 8 bases, with 21 bases sitting between them. In germline, CDR1 is MNHNS, CDR2 SASEGT.

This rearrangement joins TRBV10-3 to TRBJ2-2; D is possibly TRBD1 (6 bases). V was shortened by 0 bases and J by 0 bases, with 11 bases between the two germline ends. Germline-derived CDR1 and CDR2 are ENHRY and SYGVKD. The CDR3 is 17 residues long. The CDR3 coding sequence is TGTGCCATCAGTGAGTCGCAGGGGCCTACGAACACCGGGGAGCTGTTTTTT. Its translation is CAISESQGPTNTGELFF.